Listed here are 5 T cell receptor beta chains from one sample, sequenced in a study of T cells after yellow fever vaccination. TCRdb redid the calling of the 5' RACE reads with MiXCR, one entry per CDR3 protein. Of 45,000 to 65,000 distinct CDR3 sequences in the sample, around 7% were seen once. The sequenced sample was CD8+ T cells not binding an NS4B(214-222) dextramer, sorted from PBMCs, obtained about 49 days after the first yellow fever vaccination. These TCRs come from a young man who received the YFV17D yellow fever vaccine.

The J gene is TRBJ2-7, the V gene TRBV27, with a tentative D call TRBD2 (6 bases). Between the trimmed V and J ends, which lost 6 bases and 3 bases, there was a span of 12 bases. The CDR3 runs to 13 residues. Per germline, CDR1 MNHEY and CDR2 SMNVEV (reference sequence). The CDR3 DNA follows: TGTGCCAGCAGCGGGATCGGGAGCTACGAGCAGTACGTC. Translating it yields CASSGIGSYEQYV.

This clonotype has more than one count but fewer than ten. CDR3 sequence (DNA): TGTGCCAGCAGCCCCGGGGGGGCAGGTTTATTCAATCAGCCCCAGCATTTT. Amino acids: CASSPGGAGLFNQPQHF. The rearrangement uses TRBV7-9 and TRBJ1-5, with D possibly TRBD1 on 6 matching bases. CDR1 SEHNR and CDR2 FQNEAQ come from the germline V gene (reference sequence). The germline V and J ends were trimmed by 5 bases and 3 bases, with 20 bases remaining between them. CDR3 size: 17 residues.

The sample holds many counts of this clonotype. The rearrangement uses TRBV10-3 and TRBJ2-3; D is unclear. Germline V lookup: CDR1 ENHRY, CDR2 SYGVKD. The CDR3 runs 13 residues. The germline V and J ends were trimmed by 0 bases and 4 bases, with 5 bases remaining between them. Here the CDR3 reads CAISESLPDTQYF. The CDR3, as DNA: TGTGCCATCAGTGAGTCACTACCAGATACGCAGTATTTT.

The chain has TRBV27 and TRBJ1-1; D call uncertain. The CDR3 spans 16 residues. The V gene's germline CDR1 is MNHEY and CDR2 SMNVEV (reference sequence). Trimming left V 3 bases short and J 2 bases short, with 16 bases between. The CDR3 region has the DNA TGTGCCAGCAGTTTGTCGGTCGGGTCCCTTAACACTGAAGCTTTCTTT. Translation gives CASSLSVGSLNTEAFF.

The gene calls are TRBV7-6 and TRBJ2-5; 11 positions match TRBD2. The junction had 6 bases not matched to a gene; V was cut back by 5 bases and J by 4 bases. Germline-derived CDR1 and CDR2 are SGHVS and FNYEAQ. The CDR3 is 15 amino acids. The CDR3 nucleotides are TGTGCCAGCAGCGACCCTCTAGCGGGGGGAGAGACCCAGTACTTC. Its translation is CASSDPLAGGETQYF.